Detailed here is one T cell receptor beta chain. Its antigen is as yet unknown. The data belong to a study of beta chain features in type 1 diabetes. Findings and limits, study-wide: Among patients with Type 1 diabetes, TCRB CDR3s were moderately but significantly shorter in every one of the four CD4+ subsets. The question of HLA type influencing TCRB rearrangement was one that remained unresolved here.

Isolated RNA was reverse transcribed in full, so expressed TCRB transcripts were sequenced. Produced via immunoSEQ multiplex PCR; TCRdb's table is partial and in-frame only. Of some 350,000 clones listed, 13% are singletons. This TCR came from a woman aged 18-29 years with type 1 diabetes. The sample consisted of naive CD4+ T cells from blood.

Here the CDR3 reads CASSPSTGLLREQYF. CDR3 in DNA: TGTGCCAGTAGTCCGTCGACAGGGCTCCTCCGCGAGCAGTACTTC. J is TRBJ2-7 and V is TRBV19; 7 bases map to TRBD1. The CDR3 is made up of 15 amino acids. Germline CDR1 and CDR2: LNHDA and SQIVND (reference sequence). V dropped 5 bases and J dropped 6; count of bases not matched to a gene: 13.